The 6 T cell receptor beta chains below all came from one sample that was sequenced in a study of T-cell reconstitution after alpha-beta-depleted transplantation in children (TCRdb year 2016). What this sample's treatment or condition label stands for: allogeneic hematopoietic cell transplantation with graft depleted of TCRalphabeta T cells and CD19 B cells. The library was generated by PCR. The listed sequencing device is Illumina HiSeq 2500. Molecular barcoding was employed in the preparation of TCR libraries, with unique molecular identifiers being used to normalize TCRbeta repertoire quantification. The public reads were quality trimmed at Q25 with fastp and then assembled into clones with MiXCR by TCRdb, keeping productive beta chains. CDR3 protein duplicates are merged, each entry listing the most common genes and DNA. Here the sample has about 240,000 distinct CDR3 sequences; roughly 24% occur a single time. The ten biggest clones cover 2% to 3% of the sample.

Sequenced material: PBMCs, taken before TCRalphabeta/CD19-depleted stem cell transplant. The receptors come from a girl under 10 years old with Fanconi anemia, due to receive a stem cell transplant.

The genes are TRBV5-1 and TRBJ2-7, with D unclear. Germline-derived CDR1 and CDR2 are SGHRS and YFSETQ. Trimming cost V 0 bases and J 5 bases, with 9 bases left between them. This CDR3 is built from 13 residues. The CDR3 loop is CASSLAAVDEQYF. The CDR3, as DNA: TGCGCCAGCAGCTTGGCCGCGGTGGACGAGCAGTACTTC. Together with reference TRBV5-1 and TRBJ2-7, the CDR3 gives the full variable domain: KAGVTQTPRYLIKTRGQQVTLSCSPISGHRSVSWYQQTPGQGLQFLFEYFSETQRNKGNFPGRFSGRQFSNSRSEMNVSTLELGDSALYLCASSLAAVDEQYFGPGTRLTVT.

The chain uses TRBV20-1 and TRBJ2-7, with TRBD2 as a possible D gene (6 bases). Germline CDR1 reads DFQATT; CDR2 reads SNEGSKA (reference sequence). CDR3 length: 14 residues. Trimming removed 1 base from V and 3 bases from J, with 13 bases in between. CDR3 region: CSARGPVGGYEQYF. The CDR3 nucleotides are TGCAGTGCTAGAGGCCCCGTGGGAGGCTACGAGCAGTACTTC.

The chain links TRBV12-3 or TRBV12-4 to TRBJ2-7, with 10 bases identical to TRBD2. The trim removed 5 bases at V and 1 base at J, leaving 5 bases unmatched. The CDR3 length is 15 residues. The DNA of the CDR3 is TGTGCCAGCAGTAAAGGTAGCGGGAGGTCCTACGAGCAGTACTTC. Residues: CASSKGSGRSYEQYF.

The chain recombines TRBV29-1 with TRBJ1-1; TRBD1 matches at 7 bases. Germline CDR1 reads SQVTM; CDR2 reads ANQGSEA. Trimming cost V 1 base and J 1 base; bases outside gene matches: 3. The CDR3 totals 14 residues. CDR3 residues: CSVEVRGQNTEAFF. The CDR3 DNA is TGCAGCGTTGAAGTAAGGGGGCAGAACACTGAAGCTTTCTTT.

This chain joins TRBV14 and TRBJ2-2; D call uncertain. Trimming removed 0 bases from V and 5 bases from J, with 7 bases in between. The germline CDR1 and CDR2 sequences are SGHDN and FVKESK. This CDR3 spans 14 amino acids. Here the CDR3 reads CASSQDVGTGELFF. CDR3 coding DNA: TGTGCCAGCAGCCAAGACGTGGGGACCGGGGAGCTGTTTTTT.

The rearrangement joins TRBV20-1 to TRBJ2-1; TRBD2 matches 9 bases. Germline trimming cut 5 bases from V and 0 bases from J; bases unmatched to any gene: 5. The CDR3 has 15 amino acids. The V gene's germline CDR1 is DFQATT and CDR2 SNEGSKA (reference sequence). This CDR3 reads CSASSGVSSYNEQFF. As DNA, the CDR3 is TGCAGTGCTTCTAGCGGGGTCAGCTCCTACAATGAGCAGTTCTTC.